The 13 T cell receptor beta chains below come from one sample, sequenced in a study of CD8 T cells in ankylosing spondylitis. TCRdb independently ran MiXCR on the 5' RACE reads; one entry per CDR3 protein. The sample lists approximately 350,000 distinct CDR3 sequences, 14% to 15% occurring once. The source material was blood, either unsorted or a sorted T cell fraction (not recorded which). The receptors originated from a male donor with ankylosing spondylitis or in good health (not recorded which).

This rearrangement joins TRBV12-3 or TRBV12-4 to TRBJ2-6, with a tentative D call TRBD2 (5 bases). V gave up 5 bases and J gave up 0 bases, with 8 bases separating them. CDR3 size: 15 residues. The CDR3 DNA follows: TGTGCCAGCAGTCCGGCGGGCTCTGGGGCCAACGTCCTGACTTTC. Translated: CASSPAGSGANVLTF.

The V and J genes are TRBV6-1 and TRBJ2-3, with 10 nucleotides matching TRBD2. Germline V gene lookup returns CDR1 MNHNS and CDR2 SASEGT. This CDR3 is 18 amino acids long. V shed 6 bases and J 0 bases; nucleotides not matched to a gene: 12. As DNA, the CDR3 is TGTGCCAGCAGACTAACCGGACTAGCGGATCTAAGCACAGATACGCAGTATTTT. Encoded protein: CASRLTGLADLSTDTQYF.

As concerns this clonotype: The junction shows a germline mismatch at one end, possibly a read error. The chain employs TRBV5-6 and TRBJ2-1; 9 nucleotides agree with TRBD1. The CDR3 totals 12 residues. Germline assignment: CDR1 SGHDT and CDR2 YYEEEE. The CDR3: CASSLAGTGPRF. CDR3 coding DNA: TGTGCCAGCAGCTTGGCCGGGACAGGGCCCCGCTTC. Together with reference TRBV5-6 and TRBJ2-1, the CDR3 gives the full variable domain: DAGVTQSPTHLIKTRGQQVTLRCSPKSGHDTVSWYQQALGQGPQFIFQYYEEEERQRGNFPDRFSGHQFPNYSSELNVNALLLGDSALYLCASSLAGTGPRFGPGTRLTVL.

This chain uses TRBV14 with TRBJ2-3; 7 bases match TRBD2. This CDR3 comprises 13 residues. Germline CDR1 is SGHDN and CDR2 is FVKESK. With 5 bases clipped from V and 5 bases from J, the junction kept 4 bases outside the gene matches. The CDR3 reads CASSGVAGDTQYF. CDR3 sequence (DNA): TGTGCCAGCAGCGGAGTAGCGGGAGATACGCAGTATTTT. Drawing the rest from reference TRBV14 and TRBJ2-3, the complete variable domain is EAGVTQFPSHSVIEKGQTVTLRCDPISGHDNLYWYRRVMGKEIKFLLHFVKESKQDESGMPNNRFLAERTGGTYSTLKVQPAELEDSGVYFCASSGVAGDTQYFGPGTRLTVL.

CDR3 residues: CATHPSTGDSPLHF. CDR3 sequence (DNA): TGTGCCACCCACCCGTCAACCGGGGATTCACCCCTCCACTTT. The chain has TRBV10-3 and TRBJ1-6; D ambiguous. The CDR3 is made up of 14 amino acids. V was shortened by 10 bases and J by 8 bases, with 18 bases between the two germline ends. Per the germline V gene, CDR1 is ENHRY and CDR2 is SYGVKD.

The sample holds a few counts of this clonotype. V gene TRBV27 combines with J gene TRBJ1-4; maybe TRBD1 (5 bases). Germline V gene sequence: CDR1 MNHEY, CDR2 SMNVEV (reference sequence). CDR3 length: 12 amino acids. V shed 3 bases and J shed 8 bases, with 7 bases lying between them. The CDR3 DNA sequence: TGTGCCAGCAGTTTTCCAGGGGAAAAACTGTTTTTT. It translates to CASSFPGEKLFF.

This clonotype was found a few times. The chain carries TRBV7-2 and TRBJ1-2; D gene unclear. The CDR3 is 13 residues long. Germline V gives CDR1 SGHTA, CDR2 FQGNSA. The V end lost 1 base, the J end lost 4 bases, and 7 bases lay between the germline ends. CDR3 DNA sequence: TGTGCCAGCAGCTTAGTTCGGTCCTATGGCTACACCTTC. Protein sequence: CASSLVRSYGYTF.

The chain combines TRBV27 with TRBJ2-1, with TRBD1 matching 8 bases. In germline, CDR1 is MNHEY, CDR2 SMNVEV (reference sequence). V was clipped by 6 bases and J by 0 bases; unmatched bases: 13. The CDR3 extends over 18 amino acids. Here the CDR3 DNA reads TGTGCCAGCAGGCGAGGAGCCCCGGGACAGGACTCCTACAATGAGCAGTTCTTC. It translates to CASRRGAPGQDSYNEQFF.

This clonotype was seen a few times. V and J are TRBV5-1 and TRBJ2-7, with D unclear. Per the germline V gene, CDR1 is SGHRS and CDR2 is YFSETQ. CDR3 length equals 14 residues. V lost 4 bases, J lost 4 bases, and 15 bases lay in between. CDR3 coding DNA: TGCGCCAGCAGCGGGAATCCTGGTGATTACGAGCAGTACTTC. Residues: CASSGNPGDYEQYF. The variable domain in full, with the rest retrieved from reference TRBV5-1 and TRBJ2-7, is KAGVTQTPRYLIKTRGQQVTLSCSPISGHRSVSWYQQTPGQGLQFLFEYFSETQRNKGNFPGRFSGRQFSNSRSEMNVSTLELGDSALYLCASSGNPGDYEQYFGPGTRLTVT.

This clonotype was counted between two and nine times. The chain carries TRBV5-1 and TRBJ2-4, with a possible D match to TRBD1 (6 bases). The V gene lost 4 bases and the J gene lost 6 bases, with 14 bases spanning the gap. The length of the CDR3 is 14 residues. CDR1 and CDR2 from the germline V gene are SGHRS and YFSETQ. The CDR3 DNA is TGCGCCAGCAGCCCGCGGACAGCCTTAAACATTCAGTACTTC. Translating it yields CASSPRTALNIQYF.

The J gene is TRBJ1-3, the V gene TRBV7-2; D remains unclear. In germline, CDR1 is SGHTA, CDR2 FQGNSA. The V gene lost 0 bases and the J gene lost 2 bases, with 11 bases spanning the gap. CDR3 length: 16 residues. CDR3 nucleotides: TGTGCCAGCAGCTTAGCGCCGCAGGCAACTGGAAACACCATATATTTT. Translated: CASSLAPQATGNTIYF.

This clonotype was observed a single time. The chain has TRBV18 and TRBJ2-1, with 7 positions matching TRBD1. Germline CDR1 and CDR2: KGHSH and LQKENI. V dropped 4 bases and J dropped 3; count of bases not matched to a gene: 15. CDR3 length: 18 residues. The CDR3 loop is CASSQPFPGQLLYNEQFF. In DNA, the CDR3 is TGTGCCAGCTCACAACCATTTCCGGGACAGTTACTCTACAATGAGCAGTTCTTC.

This sequence joins TRBV11-2 and TRBJ2-5; D may be TRBD1 (5 bases). In germline, CDR1 is SGHAT, CDR2 FQNNGV. This CDR3 region has 14 residues. The V end was cut by 3 bases, the J end by 0 bases, with 8 bases between. The CDR3 loop is CASSFDSDQETQYF. In DNA, the CDR3 is TGTGCCAGCAGCTTTGACAGCGACCAAGAGACCCAGTACTTC.